This TCR beta chain is drawn from a study of shared clonotypes between healthy human individuals. Naivety among CD8 cells was defined by CD45RO negativity and positive CCR7 selection, thereby excluding terminally differentiated effector memory CD45RA+ cells. Healthy and HIV-negative, the adult donors had no recent acute infections or vaccinations. Nashville, Tennessee was home to all donors, each a Caucasian adult. Execution of the assay was at deep level. Profiled with immunoSEQ multiplex PCR; TCRdb holds only in-frame clones, not every one. Here the sample spans 2 million to 2.5 million clones, about 95% being singletons. Germline V gene lookup returns CDR1 SEHNR and CDR2 FQNEAQ (reference sequence). The CDR3 covers 12 residues. Deletions cut 5 bases from V and 7 bases from J, with 9 bases between. General study findings and limits: Naive CD4 clonotypes were shared across several donors at about 5.3%.

Points on this clone: The target antigen is unknown.

This sequence originates from a man between 18 and 35 years old in good health. Sequencing used naive CD8+ T cells sorted from blood. This chain connects TRBV7-9 to TRBJ2-1; D call uncertain. CDR3 region: CASSEFSNEQFF. In nucleotides, the CDR3 is TGTGCCAGCAGCGAGTTCAGTAATGAGCAGTTCTTC.